One sample yielded the 28 T cell receptor beta chains listed below, sequenced in a study of cytomegalovirus exposure and HLA in healthy donors. Primers included in the PCR were 60 Vbeta and 13 Jbeta primers. The method was immunoSEQ multiplex PCR; TCRdb's version includes in-frame clones alone and lacks a portion of them. The sample includes fewer than 150,000 clones, about 78% of them seen just once. The source material was PBMCs. These receptors came from a man in his fifties in good health and CMV-seronegative.

The chain combines TRBV28 with TRBJ2-5, with D perhaps matching TRBD1 (6 bases). V was cut by 5 bases and J by 5 bases, with 15 bases left in between. This CDR3 comprises 14 residues. Germline V gene sequence: CDR1 MDHEN, CDR2 SYDVKM. As DNA, the CDR3 is TGTGCCAGCAGTCGATCCAGGGGTATGGAGACCCAGTACTTC. It specifies CASSRSRGMETQYF.

The DNA of the CDR3 is TGTGCCAGTCGACAGGGTTCTGAGCAAGATACGCAGTATTTT. This gives the protein CASRQGSEQDTQYF. This rearrangement joins TRBV6-5 to TRBJ2-3; 7 nucleotides agree with TRBD1. The germline gives CDR1 MNHEY, CDR2 SVGAGI. V lost 9 bases to trimming and J lost 5 bases; unmatched junction nucleotides: 11. The CDR3 extends over 14 amino acids.

The gene calls are TRBV7-8 and TRBJ2-3; D call uncertain. Per germline, CDR1 SGHVS and CDR2 FQNEAQ. V was shortened by 5 bases and J by 0 bases, with 15 bases between the two germline ends. The CDR3 spans 16 residues. The CDR3 region is CASSPSTVPSTDTQYF. CDR3 bases: TGTGCCAGCAGCCCCTCAACGGTTCCTAGCACAGATACGCAGTATTTT.

J is TRBJ2-7 and V is TRBV29-1, with D unclear. CDR3 length equals 12 residues. V lost 4 bases and J lost 0, with 7 bases in between. Germline CDR1 and CDR2: SQVTM and ANQGSEA. The DNA for the CDR3 is TGCAGCGTTGCAGAGAGCTCCTACGAGCAGTACTTC. Translation gives CSVAESSYEQYF.

This chain connects TRBV7-9 to TRBJ2-3; the D gene is possibly TRBD1 (5 bases). Germline values: CDR1 SEHNR, CDR2 FQNEAQ (reference sequence). With 2 bases removed from V and 3 bases from J, the gap between germline ends came to 9 bases. The CDR3 contains 14 residues. This CDR3 reads CASSLSQGTDTQYF. CDR3 DNA: TGTGCCAGCAGCTTATCCCAGGGAACAGATACGCAGTATTTT. Complete variable domain (other parts from reference TRBV7-9 and TRBJ2-3): DTGVSQNPRHKITKRGQNVTFRCDPISEHNRLYWYRQTLGQGPEFLTYFQNEAQLEKSRLLSDRFSAERPKGSFSTLEIQRTEQGDSAMYLCASSLSQGTDTQYFGPGTRLTVL.

This clone turned up a few times. The chain carries TRBV4-1 and TRBJ2-6; D is possibly TRBD1 (6 bases). V lost 0 bases and J lost 4, with 10 bases in between. The CDR3 is made up of 16 amino acids. Germline values: CDR1 MGHRA, CDR2 YSYEKL. Here the CDR3 reads CASSQDRGSGANVLTF. The CDR3 bases are TGCGCCAGCAGCCAAGACAGGGGAAGCGGGGCCAACGTCCTGACTTTC.

The chain links TRBV5-1 to TRBJ2-1; maybe TRBD1 (6 bases). Trimming removed 4 bases from V and 3 bases from J, with 14 bases in between. Per germline, CDR1 SGHRS and CDR2 YFSETQ. The CDR3 has 15 residues. The CDR3 reads CASSRGAGDYNEQFF. The DNA for the CDR3 is TGCGCCAGCAGCCGGGGCGCAGGGGACTACAATGAGCAGTTCTTC.

The chain links TRBV29-1 to TRBJ2-1; the match to TRBD2 covers 7 bases. Trimming took 8 bases from V and 8 from J; bases not matched to a gene: 9. Per the germline V gene, CDR1 is SQVTM and CDR2 is ANQGSEA. This CDR3 is 12 amino acids long. The CDR3 DNA follows: TGCAGCTTCCAGCGGGATGCCGATGAGCAGTTCTTC. Translated, it gives CSFQRDADEQFF.

This chain links TRBV9 with TRBJ2-5; TRBD2 aligns across 8 bases. CDR3 size: 13 residues. CDR1 is SGDLS, CDR2 YYNGEE, per germline. V trimming: 2 bases; J trimming: 9 bases; junction bases outside the gene matches: 6. This chain's CDR3 is CASSVGTRPPQYF. The CDR3 DNA reads TGTGCCAGCAGCGTGGGGACTAGACCCCCCCAGTACTTC.

This chain joins TRBV29-1 and TRBJ1-1, with 9 positions matching TRBD1. Germline CDR1 is SQVTM and CDR2 is ANQGSEA. V shed 5 bases and J 6 bases; nucleotides not matched to a gene: 13. The length of the CDR3 is 15 residues. In DNA, the CDR3 is TGCAGCGTTCAAACCAGACAGGGGGGAAACTCTGAAGCTTTCTTT. This encodes CSVQTRQGGNSEAFF.

This chain joins TRBV2 and TRBJ2-1, with D maybe TRBD2 (6 bases). Germline V gene data show CDR1 as SNHLY and CDR2 as FYNNEI. The CDR3 covers 13 residues. V was cut by 2 bases and J by 8 bases, with 10 bases left in between. The CDR3, as DNA: TGTGCCAGCAGTGAAAGGAGGGTTCATGAGCAGTTCTTC. Its protein is CASSERRVHEQFF.

CDR3 in amino acids: CASSTGTAPYEQYF. The CDR3 DNA sequence: TGCGCCAGCAGTACCGGGACAGCTCCCTACGAGCAGTACTTC. J is TRBJ2-7 and V is TRBV10-1; 7 nucleotides agree with TRBD1. The germline V gene has CDR1 WNHNN and CDR2 SYGVQD (reference sequence). V dropped 5 bases and J dropped 2; count of bases not matched to a gene: 6. This CDR3 is 14 amino acids long.

This clone was counted many times. The J gene is TRBJ2-7, the V gene TRBV28; 10 positions agree with TRBD1. Germline assignment: CDR1 MDHEN and CDR2 SYDVKM. CDR3 length: 16 residues. With 2 bases clipped from V and 3 bases from J, the junction kept 7 bases outside the gene matches. As DNA, the CDR3 is TGTGCCAGCAGTTTACCCGGGACAGGGGTGGGCTACGAGCAGTACTTC. It yields the protein CASSLPGTGVGYEQYF.

The gene calls are TRBV7-2 and TRBJ2-5; no reliable D call. CDR1 is SGHTA and CDR2 is FQGNSA in the germline V gene. The CDR3 sequence is 14 residues long. The germline V and J ends were trimmed by 1 base and 2 bases, with 8 bases remaining between them. The CDR3 is CASSLGFRQETQYF. Written as DNA, the CDR3 is TGTGCCAGCAGCTTAGGTTTCAGACAAGAGACCCAGTACTTC.

The V gene is TRBV10-3, the J gene TRBJ2-5; possibly TRBD1 for D (7 bases). V lost 6 bases and J lost 5, with 19 bases in between. This CDR3 has 15 amino acids. From germline, CDR1 is ENHRY and CDR2 SYGVKD. The CDR3 here is CAIRRGRGDSETQYF. CDR3 nucleotides: TGTGCCATCAGGCGGGGCAGGGGGGATTCGGAGACCCAGTACTTC.

The chain has TRBV28 and TRBJ2-3; D perhaps matches TRBD2 (7 bases). This CDR3 region has 14 residues. In germline, CDR1 is MDHEN, CDR2 SYDVKM. Trimming stripped 4 bases from V and 4 bases from J, with 12 bases between. The DNA of the CDR3 is TGTGCCAGCAGTTCCCAGGGGAGGGCAGATACGCAGTATTTT. It translates to CASSSQGRADTQYF.

In this sample, this clone turned up a few times. The chain carries TRBV9 and TRBJ2-3; D might be TRBD1 (5 bases). Germline V gene sequence: CDR1 SGDLS, CDR2 YYNGEE. Trimming shortened V by 0 bases and J by 4 bases, and 9 bases separated the two germline ends. The CDR3 spans 14 residues. For the CDR3, the DNA is TGTGCCAGCAGCGTAGGGCAGGGCCCAGATACGCAGTATTTT. Translated, it gives CASSVGQGPDTQYF.

V is TRBV7-3 and J is TRBJ1-2; 7 bases align to TRBD1. Unmatched junction bases numbered 11, after V lost 5 bases and J lost 5 bases. The CDR3 is made up of 15 amino acids. Germline assignment: CDR1 SGHTA and CDR2 FQGTGA. The CDR3 reads CASSPDPTGPYGYTF. The DNA of the CDR3 is TGTGCCAGCAGCCCCGATCCGACAGGGCCTTATGGCTACACCTTC.

The chain carries TRBV7-2 and TRBJ1-3; possible D gene TRBD1, 5 bases. The V gene's germline CDR1 is SGHTA and CDR2 FQGNSA. V lost 2 bases to trimming and J lost 0 bases, with 11 bases between them. This CDR3 comprises 16 residues. The CDR3: CASSLRGLISGNTIYF. The CDR3 DNA is TGTGCCAGCAGCTTAAGGGGACTTATCTCTGGAAACACCATATATTTT.

This clone was counted a single time. V usage is TRBV28 and J usage is TRBJ2-4; TRBD1 is a possible D gene (6 bases). Germline loops: CDR1 MDHEN, CDR2 SYDVKM. Trimming pared 5 bases from V and 0 bases from J, leaving 11 bases between. The CDR3 extends over 15 amino acids. This CDR3 is CASSLTGLAKNIQYF. As DNA, the CDR3 is TGTGCCAGCAGTCTAACAGGGCTAGCCAAAAACATTCAGTACTTC.

The chain recombines TRBV5-4 with TRBJ2-1; 13 nucleotides agree with TRBD2. This CDR3 spans 17 amino acids. Germline V lookup: CDR1 SGHNT, CDR2 YYREEE (reference sequence). Losses at the gene ends were 1 base for V and 9 bases for J; bases not matched to a gene: 10. For the CDR3, the DNA is TGTGCCAGCAGCTTGCCCCAGGGACTAGCGGGATATGTTGAGCAGTTCTTC. Protein sequence: CASSLPQGLAGYVEQFF.

This chain links TRBV7-2 with TRBJ2-7; 8 nucleotides align to TRBD2. The V and J ends lost 3 bases and 3 bases, in that order; junction bases with no gene match: 7. CDR1 is SGHTA, CDR2 FQGNSA, per germline. The CDR3 consists of 15 residues. The CDR3 region has the DNA TGTGCCAGCAGCTTGAGCGGGAGTAGGGGCTACGAGCAGTACTTC. It is translated as CASSLSGSRGYEQYF.

The chain has TRBV6-1 and TRBJ2-7, with 13 bases identical to TRBD2. The germline V gene encodes CDR1 MNHNS and CDR2 SASEGT. This CDR3 comprises 15 residues. V lost 3 bases to trimming and J lost 5 bases; unmatched junction nucleotides: 4. CDR3 coding DNA: TGTGCCAGCAGTGAGGGACTAGCGGGATGGGACGAGCAGTACTTC. As protein: CASSEGLAGWDEQYF.

V usage is TRBV4-2 and J usage is TRBJ1-2, with D possibly being TRBD1 (5 bases). In germline, CDR1 is LGHNA, CDR2 YNFKEQ. The CDR3 sequence is 14 residues long. V lost 0 bases and J 7 bases, leaving 12 bases between the germline ends. DNA for the CDR3: TGTGCCAGCAGCCAAGATAGGGCAGGGCTTGGCTACACCTTC. It yields the protein CASSQDRAGLGYTF.

The V call is TRBV6-5, the J call TRBJ2-3; D unclear. V lost 2 bases and J lost 1, with 7 bases in between. Germline CDR1 MNHEY, CDR2 SVGAGI. This CDR3 contains 14 residues. CDR3 amino acids: CASSYDQGTDTQYF. The CDR3, as DNA: TGTGCCAGCAGTTACGACCAGGGCACAGATACGCAGTATTTT.

Many counts were recorded for this clone. This rearrangement joins TRBV19 to TRBJ1-5; 7 nucleotides align to TRBD1. The trim removed 9 bases at V and 0 bases at J, leaving 5 bases unmatched. Germline V lookup: CDR1 LNHDA, CDR2 SQIVND (reference sequence). The CDR3 loop spans 14 amino acids. CDR3 protein: CASGDSYSNQPQHF. For the CDR3, the DNA is TGTGCCAGCGGGGACAGTTATAGCAATCAGCCCCAGCATTTT.

The genes are TRBV16 and TRBJ2-5, with D perhaps matching TRBD1 (6 bases). Germline V gene data show CDR1 as KGHSY and CDR2 as FQNENV. The CDR3 has 15 residues. V dropped 1 base and J dropped 0 bases, with 9 bases sitting between them. CDR3 in amino acids: CASSQLGDNQETQYF. CDR3 DNA: TGTGCCAGCAGCCAATTAGGGGACAACCAAGAGACCCAGTACTTC.

The CDR3 loop reads CASKRGNTNTGELFF. In DNA form, the CDR3 reads TGTGCCAGTAAGCGGGGGAATACGAACACCGGGGAGCTGTTTTTT. The chain uses TRBV19 and TRBJ2-2; 8 nucleotides align to TRBD2. CDR1 is LNHDA, CDR2 SQIVND, per germline (reference sequence). J was trimmed by 0 bases and V by 7 bases; bases with no gene match: 4. This CDR3 region has 15 residues.